This entry lists 7 T cell receptor beta chains sequenced from one sample in a study of cytomegalovirus exposure and HLA in healthy donors. PCR employed 60 Vbeta and 13 Jbeta primers. Sequenced by immunoSEQ multiplex PCR; TCRdb stores in-frame clones only, minus some. Counted here are around 110,000 clones, over 65% occurring once; the ten biggest clones make up approximately 0.9%. The sequenced sample consisted of PBMCs. The receptors were sampled from a woman aged 25 to 39 in good health and CMV-seronegative.

The chain combines TRBV28 with TRBJ2-2; TRBD1 matches at 11 bases. Trimming cost V 8 bases and J 7 bases; bases outside gene matches: 9. Germline V CDR1 and CDR2: MDHEN, SYDVKM. This CDR3 region has 15 residues. In DNA, the CDR3 is TGTGCCAGCCTTACCGGGACAGGGGGTTTCGGGGAGCTGTTTTTT. It encodes CASLTGTGGFGELFF.

Only one count was recorded for this clone. The genes are TRBV10-3 and TRBJ2-7; possibly TRBD1 for D (5 bases). The CDR3 totals 14 residues. Trimming stripped 3 bases from V and 5 bases from J, with 14 bases between. From germline, CDR1 is ENHRY and CDR2 SYGVKD. CDR3 in DNA: TGTGCCATCAGTGAAGAACATCAGGGCGACGAGCAGTACTTC. This sequence encodes CAISEEHQGDEQYF.

The chain couples TRBV6-5 to TRBJ1-1; a possible D gene is TRBD1 (5 bases). Germline loops: CDR1 MNHEY, CDR2 SVGAGI. V dropped 6 bases and J dropped 10 bases, with 18 bases sitting between them. The CDR3 totals 13 residues. The CDR3 sequence is CASSARGYGGAFF. CDR3 DNA: TGTGCCAGCAGCGCCCGAGGCTACGGGGGAGCTTTCTTT.

This clone was recorded a few times. The chain employs TRBV2 and TRBJ1-5, with 9 bases aligning to TRBD1. CDR1 and CDR2 from the germline V gene are SNHLY and FYNNEI. After removal of 5 bases from V and 3 bases from J, the junction contained 8 bases not matched to a gene. The length of the CDR3 is 16 residues. The CDR3 DNA reads as TGTGCCAGCAGTTCGGCTCGACAGGGGGACAATCAGCCCCAGCATTTT. Protein product: CASSSARQGDNQPQHF.

The chain couples TRBV2 to TRBJ2-1, with 9 positions matching TRBD2. V shed 10 bases, J shed 5 bases, and the junction held 9 bases outside the gene matches. The CDR3 length is 14 residues. Germline-derived CDR1 and CDR2 are SNHLY and FYNNEI. The DNA for the CDR3 is TGTGCCACTTCTAGCGGGATAGTCGACAATGAGCAGTTCTTC. Protein sequence: CATSSGIVDNEQFF.

This chain joins TRBV6-5 and TRBJ2-7; 8 bases are shared with TRBD1. The V gene end was trimmed by 2 bases and the J gene end by 3 bases; junction bases not matched to a gene: 6. This CDR3 region has 15 residues. CDR1 is MNHEY and CDR2 is SVGAGI in the germline V gene. The CDR3 sequence is CASSYLGQGFYEQYF. DNA of the CDR3: TGTGCCAGCAGTTACCTCGGACAGGGATTCTACGAGCAGTACTTC.

The chain recombines TRBV18 with TRBJ1-5; 8 bases agree with TRBD1. This CDR3 has 15 residues. V lost 3 bases and J lost 5; bases outside the gene matches: 6. Per germline, CDR1 KGHSH and CDR2 LQKENI. CDR3 nucleotides: TGTGCCAGCTCACCCTTGCAGGGGGCCGATCAGCCCCAGCATTTT. Amino acid sequence: CASSPLQGADQPQHF.